This T cell receptor beta chain was identified in a study of vaccination and CD4 T cells after COVID-19. Study conclusions and caveats: Convalescent participants were relatively few, and none had early post-infection timepoints studied.

As regards this clonotype: Its specificity is unknown.

The CDR3 is 16 amino acids. In germline, CDR1 is MRHNA, CDR2 SNTAGT. Trimming shortened V by 0 bases and J by 0 bases, and 6 bases separated the two germline ends. TCRdb processed the PCR reads anew with MiXCR; each CDR3 protein has one entry. This table holds 20,000 to 25,000 distinct CDR3 sequences, 45% to 55% found once. The TCR originated in a human donor who had recovered from COVID-19. The source material was CD4+ T cells from blood, sampled before SARS-CoV-2 vaccination. This chain connects TRBV6-4 to TRBJ2-6; weak D call: TRBD2 (5 bases). CDR3 amino acids: CASSDSGSSGANVLTF. The CDR3 DNA sequence: TGTGCCAGCAGTGACTCTGGGAGCTCTGGGGCCAACGTCCTGACTTTC.